Listed here are 19 T cell receptor beta chains from one sample, sequenced in a study of blood T cells in healthy people across ages. A sample-barcoded 5' primer and a J-beta primer mix were used in a second PCR of roughly 6 to 12 cycles. TCRdb re-analysed the 5' RACE reads in MiXCR, keeping a single row per CDR3 protein. There are about 700,000 distinct CDR3 sequences in the sample; about 30% occur only once, and 15% lies in the top ten. Sequencing was performed on blood. The source is a woman aged 80 or over in good health.

The sample holds a few counts of this clonotype. A single base separates this from a much larger clone, so it may be a read error. The chain has TRBV5-6 and TRBJ2-5; possibly TRBD1 for D (5 bases). CDR3 length: 14 amino acids. The V end was cut by 3 bases, the J end by 11 bases, with 20 bases between. Germline-derived CDR1 and CDR2 are SGHDT and YYEEEE. DNA of the CDR3: TGTGCCAGCAGCTCGTCGACAGCCTACAATGAGCAGTACTTC. Encoded protein: CASSSSTAYNEQYF. The full variable domain, completed using reference TRBV5-6 and TRBJ2-5, is DAGVTQSPTHLIKTRGQQVTLRCSPKSGHDTVSWYQQALGQGPQFIFQYYEEEERQRGNFPDRFSGHQFPNYSSELNVNALLLGDSALYLCASSSSTAYNEQYFGPGTRLLVL.

This clonotype was seen ten or more times. The chain couples TRBV10-3 to TRBJ2-5; no reliable D call. The CDR3 length is 11 residues. Germline assignment: CDR1 ENHRY and CDR2 SYGVKD. Trimming cost V 4 bases and J 4 bases, with 4 bases left between them. The DNA of the CDR3 is TGTGCCATCAGTGGGGGAGAGACCCAGTACTTC. It yields the protein CAISGGETQYF.

This clonotype was observed at least ten times. The V call is TRBV14, the J call TRBJ2-1; D could derive from TRBD1 or TRBD2 (5 bases each). Between the trimmed V and J ends, which lost 4 bases and 0 bases, there was a span of 10 bases. This CDR3 comprises 15 residues. Germline-derived CDR1 and CDR2 are SGHDN and FVKESK. CDR3 protein: CASSLGRFSYNEQFF. Here the CDR3 DNA reads TGTGCCAGCAGCCTGGGACGGTTCTCCTACAATGAGCAGTTCTTC. Together with reference TRBV14 and TRBJ2-1, the CDR3 gives the full variable domain: EAGVTQFPSHSVIEKGQTVTLRCDPISGHDNLYWYRRVMGKEIKFLLHFVKESKQDESGMPNNRFLAERTGGTYSTLKVQPAELEDSGVYFCASSLGRFSYNEQFFGPGTRLTVL.

Many counts were recorded for this clonotype. The CDR3 DNA follows: TGTGCCAGCAGCTTAATCGCGCGTGAGGGAAAACTGTTTTTT. Amino acid sequence: CASSLIAREGKLFF. The chain employs TRBV7-2 and TRBJ1-4; D remains ambiguous. This CDR3 is 14 amino acids long. Trimming left V 2 bases short and J 10 bases short, with 14 bases between. CDR1 is SGHTA and CDR2 is FQGNSA in the germline V gene.

This clonotype showed up many times. The V call is TRBV5-1, the J call TRBJ2-1; D is ambiguous. The CDR3 has 13 amino acids. Germline values: CDR1 SGHRS, CDR2 YFSETQ. The V gene lost 4 bases and the J gene lost 5 bases, with 10 bases spanning the gap. The CDR3 here is CASSPPLDNEQFF. The CDR3 DNA reads TGCGCCAGCAGCCCCCCATTGGACAATGAGCAGTTCTTC.

J is TRBJ2-5 and V is TRBV5-1; D is possibly TRBD2 (5 bases). Deletions cut 3 bases from V and 7 bases from J, with 16 bases between. The CDR3 covers 14 residues. Germline CDR1 and CDR2: SGHRS and YFSETQ. The CDR3 spells CASSSGLIEGTQYF. The CDR3 DNA sequence: TGCGCCAGCAGCTCCGGACTCATCGAAGGGACCCAGTACTTC.

This clonotype was counted a few times. Just one base apart from a much larger clone, this may be a read error. The J gene is TRBJ2-1, the V gene TRBV10-3; 8 bases map to TRBD2. Germline values: CDR1 ENHRY, CDR2 SYGVKD. This CDR3 is 14 amino acids long. The CDR3 DNA sequence: TGTACCATCACGGGCGGGGGGTCCCACAATGAGCAGTTCTTC. The encoded protein is CTITGGGSHNEQFF.

This clonotype has ten or more counts. The J gene is TRBJ2-1, the V gene TRBV5-1, with 13 bases fitting TRBD2. Germline-derived CDR1 and CDR2 are SGHRS and YFSETQ. V lost 3 bases to trimming and J lost 2 bases; unmatched junction nucleotides: 2. The CDR3 runs to 16 residues. The CDR3 reads CASSSGLAGPYNEQFF. The CDR3 DNA follows: TGCGCCAGCAGCTCGGGACTAGCGGGGCCCTACAATGAGCAGTTCTTC.

The V and J genes are TRBV12-3 or TRBV12-4 and TRBJ1-2; D is uncertain. The V end lost 4 bases, the J end lost 9 bases, and 12 bases lay between the germline ends. This CDR3 has 12 residues. The CDR3 reads CASSSGGYSYTF. The CDR3 nucleotides read TGTGCCAGCAGTTCGGGAGGGTATAGCTACACCTTC.

This clonotype has a count of ten or more. Here the CDR3 DNA reads TGTGCCAGCAGCTCCCCGGGGAGGGGAGGAAGAGAGACCCAGTACTTC. Amino acids: CASSSPGRGGRETQYF. The V and J genes are TRBV7-2 and TRBJ2-5; TRBD2 aligns across 7 bases. CDR3 length equals 16 residues. J lost 4 bases, V lost 4 bases, and 12 bases had no gene match. The V gene's germline CDR1 is SGHTA and CDR2 FQGNSA.

In this sample, this clonotype turned up many times. CDR3 coding DNA: TGCAGTGGACTAGCGGGGGCCGAGGAGACCCAGTACTTC. Translated, it gives CSGLAGAEETQYF. The chain uses TRBV20-1 and TRBJ2-5; 12 nucleotides align to TRBD2. Germline lookup yields CDR1 DFQATT and CDR2 SNEGSKA (reference sequence). The V segment lost 7 bases and the J segment 5 bases; nucleotides outside the gene matches: 5. CDR3 length equals 13 residues.

This clonotype has at least ten counts. The chain couples TRBV7-9 to TRBJ1-2; 7 bases are a match to TRBD1. The CDR3 has 15 residues. The germline V gene encodes CDR1 SEHNR and CDR2 FQNEAQ (reference sequence). Trimming took 4 bases from V and 3 from J; bases not matched to a gene: 8. In nucleotides, the CDR3 is TGTGCCAGCAGCTCTACTACAGGGGTTGACTATGGCTACACCTTC. Its protein product is CASSSTTGVDYGYTF. Based on the CDR3 plus reference TRBV7-9 and TRBJ1-2, the full variable domain is DTGVSQNPRHKITKRGQNVTFRCDPISEHNRLYWYRQTLGQGPEFLTYFQNEAQLEKSRLLSDRFSAERPKGSFSTLEIQRTEQGDSAMYLCASSSTTGVDYGYTFGSGTRLTVV.

This clonotype was observed many times. A junction end diverges from the germline sequence, so it may reflect a read error. The chain employs TRBV19 and TRBJ2-7, with 10 positions matching TRBD1. CDR3 length: 15 amino acids. CDR1 LNHDA and CDR2 SQIVND come from the germline V gene (reference sequence). The CDR3 sequence is CASSRETGGIYEQYF. Written as DNA, the CDR3 is TGTGCCAGCAGTAGGGAGACAGGGGGCATCTACGAGCAGTACTTC. The entire variable domain, with the rest obtained from reference TRBV19 and TRBJ2-7, is as follows: DGGITQSPKYLFRKEGQNVTLSCEQNLNHDAMYWYRQDPGQGLRLIYYSQIVNDFQKGDIAEGYSVSREKKESFPLTVTSAQKNPTAFYLCASSRETGGIYEQYFGPGTRLTVT.

Points on this clonotype: A much bigger clone sits one base away, suggesting this may be a read error. The chain combines TRBV6-2 or TRBV6-3 with TRBJ2-1, with TRBD2 matching over 11 bases. The CDR3 sequence is 17 residues long. With 2 bases clipped from V and 2 bases from J, the junction kept 5 bases outside the gene matches. Germline V gives CDR1 MNHEY, CDR2 SVGEGT. The CDR3 sequence is CASSYGSGGVAYNEQFF. CDR3 bases: TGTGCCAGCAGTTACGGTAGCGGGGGGGTCGCCTACAATGAGCAGTTCTTC.

The rearrangement joins TRBV12-3 or TRBV12-4 to TRBJ2-3, with D tentatively TRBD2 (5 bases). The V and J ends lost 2 bases and 15 bases respectively, with 21 bases between them. This CDR3 region has 14 residues. CDR3 residues: CASSLRGNADTEYF. The CDR3 DNA is TGTGCCAGCAGTTTAAGAGGGAACGCAGATACGGAATATTTT.

Remarks on this clonotype: This may come from a read error, since a much larger clone is one base off. The chain recombines TRBV30 with TRBJ1-2; perhaps TRBD1 as D (6 bases). V shed 3 bases and J shed 2 bases, with 16 bases lying between them. Per germline, CDR1 GTSNPN and CDR2 SVGIG (reference sequence). CDR3 size: 15 residues. CDR3: CAWSRGGRENYGYTF. CDR3 sequence (DNA): TGTGCCTGGAGCCGGGGGGGCAGGGAGAACTATGGCTACACCTTC. The whole variable domain, remainder taken from reference TRBV30 and TRBJ1-2, is SQTIHQWPATLVQPVGSPLSLECTVEGTSNPNLYWYRQAAGRGLQLLFYSVGIGQISSEVPQNLSASRPQDRQFILSSKKLLLSDSGFYLCAWSRGGRENYGYTFGSGTRLTVV.

The sample holds many counts of this clonotype. The gene calls are TRBV12-3 or TRBV12-4 and TRBJ2-3; no definite D call. V dropped 3 bases and J dropped 1 base, with 11 bases sitting between them. The length of the CDR3 is 15 residues. The CDR3 coding sequence is TGTGCCAGCAGTTTGGACGGTGATCGCACAGATACGCAGTATTTT. This translates into CASSLDGDRTDTQYF.

The V call is TRBV30, the J call TRBJ1-1; 8 positions agree with TRBD1. V lost 2 bases, J lost 3 bases, and 5 bases stayed unmatched. The germline CDR1 and CDR2 sequences are GTSNPN and SVGIG (reference sequence). This CDR3 comprises 14 residues. CDR3 protein: CAWSPGGGYTEAFF. The CDR3 coding sequence is TGTGCCTGGAGTCCAGGGGGCGGGTACACTGAAGCTTTCTTT.

The V and J genes are TRBV29-1 and TRBJ1-2; 8 bases fit TRBD1. The CDR3 extends over 11 amino acids. Germline V gene sequence: CDR1 SQVTM, CDR2 ANQGSEA. The ends lost 5 bases at V and 8 bases at J; junction bases unmatched: 4. DNA for the CDR3: TGCAGCGTTACAGGGGGACTAGGCTACACCTTC. It is translated as CSVTGGLGYTF.